The 22 T cell receptor beta chains reported below all come from one sample, sequenced in a study of blood T cell repertoires in COVID-19. Assay: immunoSEQ multiplex PCR; the TCRdb copy retains only in-frame clones and omits some. The sample carries hundreds of thousands of clones, 87% recorded once. Sequencing input: PBMCs or T cells enriched from blood (not recorded which). The receptors were sampled from a man in his forties in a cohort exposed to, infected with or recovered from COVID-19 (not recorded which).

The V and J genes are TRBV10-1 and TRBJ2-1; D is possibly TRBD2 (7 bases). Germline V lookup: CDR1 WNHNN, CDR2 SYGVQD (reference sequence). The CDR3 contains 16 residues. The V end was cut by 4 bases, the J end by 3 bases, with 16 bases between. For the CDR3, the DNA is TGCGCCAGCAGTGGAGGGAGGGGGAGCCTCTACAATGAGCAGTTCTTC. It is translated as CASSGGRGSLYNEQFF.

The rearrangement links TRBV4-1 to TRBJ1-2, with D unresolved. CDR3 size: 14 residues. Trimming left V 0 bases short and J 5 bases short, with 10 bases between. Per the germline V gene, CDR1 is MGHRA and CDR2 is YSYEKL. The CDR3 bases are TGCGCCAGCAGCCAAGATGTTCAGGTTTATGGCTACACCTTC. Translated: CASSQDVQVYGYTF.

This chain links TRBV5-6 with TRBJ2-1; D is perhaps TRBD1 (5 bases). Trimming removed 5 bases from V and 0 bases from J, with 15 bases in between. The germline V gene has CDR1 SGHDT and CDR2 YYEEEE. The CDR3 has 16 residues. The CDR3 DNA reads as TGTGCCAGCAGTTTTAAGGGGTTGCCCTCCTACAATGAGCAGTTCTTC. The encoded protein is CASSFKGLPSYNEQFF.

The chain recombines TRBV27 with TRBJ2-1; D is possibly TRBD2 (5 bases). V was pared by 3 bases and J by 4 bases, with 10 bases between. The CDR3 length is 14 residues. Germline CDR1 and CDR2: MNHEY and SMNVEV (reference sequence). CDR3 DNA sequence: TGTGCCAGCAGTTTTCGCGGGCCTTACAATGAGCAGTTCTTC. It translates to CASSFRGPYNEQFF.

The CDR3 is CASSHRYDGYTF. CDR3 in DNA: TGTGCCAGTAGTCACAGGTACGACGGCTACACCTTC. The chain joins TRBV19 to TRBJ1-2; tentatively, D is TRBD1 (5 bases). CDR3 length equals 12 residues. V lost 5 bases and J lost 8, with 12 bases in between. Germline CDR1 reads LNHDA; CDR2 reads SQIVND (reference sequence).

The CDR3 sequence is CASSLQEPNYGYTF. Here the CDR3 DNA reads TGCGCCAGCAGCTTGCAGGAACCTAACTATGGCTACACCTTC. The chain employs TRBV5-1 and TRBJ1-2; D not resolved. CDR1 is SGHRS, CDR2 YFSETQ, per germline. CDR3 length: 14 residues. Trimming left V 1 base short and J 0 bases short, with 7 bases between.

With regard to this clone: At one of its ends the junction is not consistent with the germline gene, which may arise from a read error. This chain connects TRBV18 to TRBJ1-4; 9 positions agree with TRBD1. The CDR3 has 15 amino acids. Germline V gene sequence: CDR1 KGHSH, CDR2 LQKENI. The CDR3 nucleotides read TGTGCCAGCTCCCCACTCCGGGACAGGGTAAGAAAACTGTTTTTT. Protein sequence: CASSPLRDRVRKLFF.

This clone appeared a few times. This chain links TRBV19 with TRBJ1-2; possible D gene TRBD1, 5 bases. V was pared by 4 bases and J by 1 base, with 16 bases between. This CDR3 is built from 16 residues. Germline V CDR1 and CDR2: LNHDA, SQIVND (reference sequence). This CDR3 is CASSKRQRIVNYGYTF. The CDR3 region has the DNA TGTGCCAGTAGTAAGAGACAGAGAATAGTTAACTATGGCTACACCTTC.

The chain combines TRBV7-6 with TRBJ2-2; D may be TRBD2 (6 bases). There are 16 residues in the CDR3. V was cut by 1 base and J by 3 bases, with 12 bases left in between. The germline V gene has CDR1 SGHVS and CDR2 FNYEAQ. The CDR3 DNA follows: TGTGCCAGCAGCTTAGGGAGGGGTCTGGACACCGGGGAGCTGTTTTTT. It specifies CASSLGRGLDTGELFF.

The chain carries TRBV14 and TRBJ2-7; D is unclear. V was cut by 0 bases and J by 6 bases, with 12 bases left in between. This CDR3 has 14 amino acids. Per the germline V gene, CDR1 is SGHDN and CDR2 is FVKESK. The chain's CDR3 is CASSQELVAVEQYF. The CDR3 nucleotides read TGTGCCAGCAGCCAAGAATTAGTGGCGGTCGAGCAGTACTTC.

The chain couples TRBV7-2 to TRBJ2-1, with D possibly being TRBD2 (6 bases). The CDR3 extends over 15 amino acids. CDR1 is SGHTA and CDR2 is FQGNSA in the germline V gene. V was trimmed by 5 bases and J by 4 bases, leaving 15 bases between them. CDR3 DNA: TGTGCCAGCAGCCCCGGGACTGCTAGTTACAATGAGCAGTTCTTC. It codes for CASSPGTASYNEQFF.

This clone was seen more than once but under ten times. V is TRBV25-1 and J is TRBJ1-5; D remains ambiguous. The CDR3 length is 14 residues. Germline loops: CDR1 MGHDK, CDR2 SYGVNS. The V and J ends lost 3 bases and 0 bases respectively, with 6 bases between them. DNA for the CDR3: TGTGCCAGCAGTGACAGGTATAGCAATCAGCCCCAGCATTTT. Protein: CASSDRYSNQPQHF.

This clone is a singleton in its sample. The chain joins TRBV27 to TRBJ2-1, with 8 bases lining up with TRBD2. With V trimmed by 2 bases and J by 3 bases, 3 bases remained unmatched. The CDR3 is 15 amino acids. The germline CDR1 and CDR2 sequences are MNHEY and SMNVEV (reference sequence). As DNA, the CDR3 is TGTGCCAGCAGTTTAAGAGCGGGAGACTACAATGAGCAGTTCTTC. It is translated as CASSLRAGDYNEQFF.

The genes are TRBV19 and TRBJ2-2; 7 bases are shared with TRBD1. This CDR3 region has 15 residues. V shed 3 bases, J shed 5 bases, and the junction held 6 bases outside the gene matches. Germline lookup yields CDR1 LNHDA and CDR2 SQIVND (reference sequence). CDR3 coding DNA: TGTGCCAGTAGTATGTGGCCAGGGGGAACCGGGGAGCTGTTTTTT. It translates to CASSMWPGGTGELFF.

The gene calls are TRBV18 and TRBJ1-2; 9 bases line up with TRBD1. The germline gives CDR1 KGHSH, CDR2 LQKENI. The CDR3 covers 15 residues. V shed 6 bases and J 4 bases; nucleotides not matched to a gene: 9. CDR3 in DNA: TGTGCCAGCTCCCCTAAAGACAGGGGGTCCTATGGCTACACCTTC. Amino acid sequence: CASSPKDRGSYGYTF.

The chain has TRBV28 and TRBJ1-2, with D uncertain. The CDR3 sequence is 12 residues long. V was shortened by 3 bases and J by 2 bases, with 4 bases between the two germline ends. CDR1 and CDR2 from the germline V gene are MDHEN and SYDVKM. CDR3 loop: CASSFSNYGYTF. The CDR3 region has the DNA TGTGCCAGCAGTTTCTCCAACTATGGCTACACCTTC.

V gene TRBV19 combines with J gene TRBJ1-2; TRBD1 might be the D (5 bases). The germline V gene has CDR1 LNHDA and CDR2 SQIVND (reference sequence). The V end was cut by 2 bases, the J end by 2 bases, with 12 bases between. The CDR3 sequence is 15 residues long. CDR3: CASSIQVDRNYGYTF. The CDR3 coding sequence is TGTGCCAGTAGTATACAGGTAGACAGAAACTATGGCTACACCTTC.

The chain couples TRBV5-5 to TRBJ2-3; 7 bases align to TRBD1. This CDR3 is built from 12 residues. The germline CDR1 and CDR2 sequences are SGHKS and YYEKEE (reference sequence). The V and J ends lost 3 bases and 8 bases, in that order; junction bases with no gene match: 3. DNA for the CDR3: TGTGCCAGCAGCTCACAGGGGTTTACGCAGTATTTT. This codes for CASSSQGFTQYF.

This sequence joins TRBV9 and TRBJ2-7; 9 nucleotides match TRBD1. The CDR3 consists of 14 residues. Germline assignment: CDR1 SGDLS and CDR2 YYNGEE. The V and J ends lost 3 bases and 0 bases, in that order; junction bases with no gene match: 1. For the CDR3, the DNA is TGTGCCAGCAGCGCACAGGGGGCCTCCTACGAGCAGTACTTC. Its translation is CASSAQGASYEQYF.

The chain carries TRBV19 and TRBJ1-2; possible D gene TRBD1, 5 bases. Germline CDR1 is LNHDA and CDR2 is SQIVND (reference sequence). The CDR3 runs to 15 residues. V was trimmed by 3 bases and J by 0 bases, leaving 11 bases between them. In DNA form, the CDR3 reads TGTGCCAGTAGTATCCGGGACTATACTAACTATGGCTACACCTTC. It codes for CASSIRDYTNYGYTF.

V and J are TRBV30 and TRBJ1-6, with a tentative D call TRBD1 (5 bases). Germline CDR1 GTSNPN, CDR2 SVGIG (reference sequence). This CDR3 contains 16 residues. V was cut by 3 bases and J by 2 bases, with 14 bases left in between. The CDR3, as DNA: TGTGCCTGGAGGGTTAGCAGGGTTACCTATAATTCACCCCTCCACTTT. Residues: CAWRVSRVTYNSPLHF. The full variable domain, in which reference TRBV30 and TRBJ1-6 provide the parts outside the CDR3, is SQTIHQWPATLVQPVGSPLSLECTVEGTSNPNLYWYRQAAGRGLQLLFYSVGIGQISSEVPQNLSASRPQDRQFILSSKKLLLSDSGFYLCAWRVSRVTYNSPLHFGNGTRLTVT.

V and J are TRBV2 and TRBJ1-1, with D possibly TRBD1 on 6 matching bases. V lost 6 bases and J lost 4, with 18 bases in between. CDR3 size: 15 residues. The V gene's germline CDR1 is SNHLY and CDR2 FYNNEI. This CDR3 is CASREQGTISTEAFF. DNA for the CDR3: TGTGCCAGCAGGGAACAGGGTACCATTAGCACTGAAGCTTTCTTT. The complete variable domain, with remaining parts taken from reference TRBV2 and TRBJ1-1, reads EPEVTQTPSHQVTQMGQEVILRCVPISNHLYFYWYRQILGQKVEFLVSFYNNEISEKSEIFDDQFSVERPDGSNFTLKIRSTKLEDSAMYFCASREQGTISTEAFFGQGTRLTVV.